This T cell receptor (beta chain) stems from a study of graft-versus-host responses after intestinal transplantation. The wider study: The transplants performed in recipients were multivisceral, liver-intestinal, or isolated intestinal. The study gave all recipients anti-thymocyte globulin induction, then tacrolimus and steroids for 2 to 3 years.

Only in-frame clones appear in the TCRdb table, and some are missing; sequencing was by immunoSEQ multiplex PCR. The top ten hold more than 0.095% of the sample, which has some 130,000 clones, roughly 91% seen once. V lost 5 bases to trimming and J lost 4 bases, with 6 bases between them. Germline CDR1 MDHEN, CDR2 SYDVKM. The CDR3 has 12 amino acids. As concerns this clone: What it binds is not known.

Study-wide results and caveats: Early post-transplant HvG declines showed an association with peak circulating GvH clone levels. The marrow of recipients harbored GvH clones, and ileum or blood showed some of them first.

The V and J genes are TRBV28 and TRBJ2-1, with D unresolved. The sample in question was unstimulated CD4+ T cells sorted from spleen or lymph node cells, obtained before intestinal transplant. This receptor was obtained from a human donor who received an intestinal transplant. The CDR3 reads CASSPMYNEQFF. Here the CDR3 DNA reads TGTGCCAGCAGTCCGATGTACAATGAGCAGTTCTTC.